The 14 T cell receptor beta chains reported below all come from one sample, sequenced in a study of response to subunit inactivated influenza vaccine. In TCRdb, the RT-PCR reads were re-called with MiXCR into one record per CDR3 protein. Among about 800,000 distinct CDR3 sequences, 21% were seen once, and the ten largest hold about 9.4%. This material consisted of PBMCs from blood, taken 5 days after vaccination. All receptors derive from a man aged 45-65 years who received an inactivated influenza vaccine.

The chain uses TRBV29-1 and TRBJ2-1, with TRBD2 matching 15 bases. The germline CDR1 and CDR2 sequences are SQVTM and ANQGSEA. The CDR3 totals 13 residues. The junction had 3 bases not matched to a gene; V was cut back by 7 bases and J by 8 bases. CDR3 sequence reads: CSAGLAGGYEQFF. The CDR3 DNA is TGCAGCGCCGGACTAGCGGGGGGGTATGAGCAGTTCTTC.

This clonotype has just a few counts. As DNA, the CDR3 is TGTGCCAGCAGCTACATCAAAGGTAGCACTGAAGCTTTCTTT. It translates to CASSYIKGSTEAFF. This chain uses TRBV7-2 with TRBJ1-1; D is unresolved. The CDR3 consists of 14 residues. V lost 4 bases and J 4 bases, leaving 13 bases between the germline ends. The germline V gene encodes CDR1 SGHTA and CDR2 FQGNSA.

The chain recombines TRBV6-1 with TRBJ1-6; D remains unclear. CDR1 and CDR2 (germline): MNHNS, SASEGT. V lost 6 bases and J lost 6, with 18 bases in between. The CDR3 consists of 16 residues. CDR3 protein: CASSRGVGRSNSPLHF. In DNA form, the CDR3 reads TGTGCCAGCAGCCGCGGGGTGGGGAGGAGTAATTCACCCCTCCACTTT.

The rearrangement joins TRBV10-3 to TRBJ2-3; 13 bases match TRBD2. CDR3 length: 15 residues. V lost 10 bases and J lost 0; bases outside the gene matches: 4. The germline gives CDR1 ENHRY, CDR2 SYGVKD. The CDR3 coding sequence is TGTGCCAGCGGGACTAGCGGGACGAGCACAGATACGCAGTATTTT. Its translation is CASGTSGTSTDTQYF.

This chain uses TRBV4-3 with TRBJ2-7, with 7 bases identical to TRBD2. J lost 2 bases, V lost 5 bases, and 6 bases had no gene match. Germline V gene data show CDR1 as LGHNA and CDR2 as YSLEER. This CDR3 has 14 residues. CDR3 nucleotide sequence: TGCGCCAGCAGCTGGTCTAGCGGAACCTACGAGCAGTACTTC. This gives the protein CASSWSSGTYEQYF.

This chain links TRBV11-2 with TRBJ2-2; 10 bases map to TRBD2. The V segment lost 8 bases and the J segment 5 bases; nucleotides outside the gene matches: 8. This CDR3 comprises 15 residues. Looked up from germline, CDR1 is SGHAT and CDR2 is FQNNGV. The CDR3 bases are TGTGCCAGCGGCCCTAGCGGGAGCAAGACCGGGGAGCTGTTTTTT. This translates into CASGPSGSKTGELFF. The entire variable domain, with the rest obtained from reference TRBV11-2 and TRBJ2-2, is as follows: EAGVAQSPRYKIIEKRQSVAFWCNPISGHATLYWYQQILGQGPKLLIQFQNNGVVDDSQLPKDRFSAERLKGVDSTLKIQPAKLEDSAVYLCASGPSGSKTGELFFGEGSRLTVL.

The V gene is TRBV7-2, the J gene TRBJ2-7, with TRBD1 as a possible D gene (5 bases). The CDR3 has 16 residues. V was pared by 1 base and J by 0 bases, with 13 bases between. CDR1 and CDR2 from the germline V gene are SGHTA and FQGNSA. The CDR3 nucleotides are TGTGCCAGCAGCTTAGATGGGGCAGGCAGCTCCTACGAGCAGTACTTC. This translates into CASSLDGAGSSYEQYF.

In this sample, this clonotype turned up a few times. V is TRBV25-1 and J is TRBJ1-5, with a possible D match to TRBD1 (5 bases). The V gene's germline CDR1 is MGHDK and CDR2 SYGVNS. CDR3 length: 15 amino acids. The V end lost 1 base, the J end lost 4 bases, and 11 bases lay between the germline ends. CDR3 sequence: CASSESTAHNQPQHF. CDR3 bases: TGTGCCAGCAGTGAATCGACAGCTCATAATCAGCCCCAGCATTTT. Full variable domain (rest looked up from reference TRBV25-1 and TRBJ1-5): EADIYQTPRYLVIGTGKKITLECSQTMGHDKMYWYQQDPGMELHLIHYSYGVNSTEKGDLSSESTVSRIRTEHFPLTLESARPSHTSQYLCASSESTAHNQPQHFGDGTRLSIL.

The rearrangement joins TRBV6-1 to TRBJ2-2; maybe TRBD1 (5 bases). The CDR3 sequence is 16 residues long. Trimming took 5 bases from V and 4 from J, leaving 17 bases between them. Germline-derived CDR1 and CDR2 are MNHNS and SASEGT. The CDR3 DNA reads as TGTGCCAGCAGTCTCCGCAACGTGGGGCCCACCGGGGAGCTGTTTTTT. Translating gives CASSLRNVGPTGELFF.

This clonotype was detected a few times. This chain uses TRBV4-3 with TRBJ2-5, with 7 bases identical to TRBD1. This CDR3 region has 15 residues. Per germline, CDR1 LGHNA and CDR2 YSLEER. V dropped 0 bases and J dropped 0; count of bases not matched to a gene: 1. The CDR3 loop is CASSQDRGYQETQYF. The DNA of the CDR3 is TGCGCCAGCAGCCAAGACAGGGGGTACCAAGAGACCCAGTACTTC.

This chain connects TRBV6-1 to TRBJ1-2; D gene ambiguous. CDR1 and CDR2 from the germline V gene are MNHNS and SASEGT. The CDR3 covers 14 residues. Between the trimmed V and J ends, which lost 6 bases and 7 bases, there was a span of 18 bases. The CDR3 region is CASRPPGRVGGYTF. In DNA form, the CDR3 reads TGTGCCAGCAGGCCCCCGGGCCGGGTCGGTGGCTACACCTTC.

This clonotype has just a few counts. The chain carries TRBV12-3 or TRBV12-4 and TRBJ2-7, with D hard to call. Trimming shortened V by 3 bases and J by 5 bases, and 17 bases separated the two germline ends. This CDR3 comprises 15 residues. The DNA for the CDR3 is TGTGCCAGCAGTTTTTACATTGGCAAAGTGCACGAGCAGTACTTC. Its protein is CASSFYIGKVHEQYF.

V gene TRBV7-2 combines with J gene TRBJ1-3; D is uncertain. This CDR3 comprises 14 residues. With 1 base removed from V and 4 bases from J, the gap between germline ends came to 8 bases. Germline values: CDR1 SGHTA, CDR2 FQGNSA. This CDR3 is CASSLGLVGNTIYF. The DNA for the CDR3 is TGTGCCAGCAGCTTAGGACTCGTGGGAAACACCATATATTTT.

The V gene is TRBV6-1, the J gene TRBJ2-5; perhaps TRBD1 as D (5 bases). CDR1 is MNHNS, CDR2 SASEGT, per germline. The CDR3 sequence is 13 residues long. V dropped 10 bases and J dropped 0 bases, with 12 bases sitting between them. The CDR3, as DNA: TGTGCCACTCGACAGAGCTACCAAGAGACCCAGTACTTC. It specifies CATRQSYQETQYF.